This TCR beta chain was recorded in a study of T cells in Graves' hyperthyroidism and ophthalmopathy. Study-wide results and limits: Also found in blood were most expanded thyroid clonotypes above 0.001.

Reasons for excluding patients were uncontrolled infection, other autoimmune disease, pregnancy or lactation. There are many counts of this clonotype. Its matching antigen is unknown. The CDR3 runs to 16 residues. Germline CDR1 MNHEY, CDR2 SVGAGI. Trimming stripped 3 bases from V and 0 bases from J, with 12 bases between. Amplified TCR beta CDR3 regions came from RNA transcripts. With the HTBI primer set, the TCR CDR3 went through a first round of RT-PCR. TCRdb processed the multiplex PCR reads anew with MiXCR; each CDR3 protein has one entry. The data contain 350,000 to 400,000 distinct CDR3 sequences, over 15% of them singletons.

The source is a woman aged 18-29 years with Graves' hyperthyroidism. V usage is TRBV6-5 and J usage is TRBJ1-3, with D unresolved. Specimen: blood. This CDR3 reads CASSYSGKGSGNTIYF. The DNA of the CDR3 is TGTGCCAGCAGTTATTCCGGGAAGGGCTCTGGAAACACCATATATTTT.